These 18 T cell receptor beta chains came from one sample sequenced in a study of blood T cell repertoires in COVID-19. The data were produced by immunoSEQ multiplex PCR, yet TCRdb's version contains in-frame clones alone and is incomplete. The table includes about 100,000 clones, roughly nine tenths detected once. Specimen: peripheral blood. These receptors all come from a man in his sixties with acute or convalescent COVID-19.

The chain combines TRBV11-3 with TRBJ2-1, with 7 nucleotides matching TRBD1. J lost 7 bases, V lost 5 bases, and 8 bases had no gene match. CDR1 and CDR2 (germline): SGHNT, YENEEA. This CDR3 comprises 14 residues. CDR3 amino acids: CASSPILQGNEQFF. The CDR3 region has the DNA TGTGCCAGCAGCCCTATCCTACAGGGGAATGAGCAGTTCTTC.

This clone was detected only once. The chain links TRBV3-1 (or the pseudogene TRBV3-2) to TRBJ2-5; maybe TRBD1 (6 bases). This CDR3 comprises 16 residues. The V and J ends lost 2 bases and 4 bases respectively, with 17 bases between them. Germline V gives CDR1 LGHDT, CDR2 YNNKEL (reference sequence). CDR3 protein: CASSQSRTGTPETQYF. The CDR3, as DNA: TGTGCCAGCAGCCAAAGTAGAACAGGGACACCAGAGACCCAGTACTTC.

This clone was counted once. The chain links TRBV5-1 to TRBJ1-1; 10 bases align to TRBD1. The germline CDR1 and CDR2 sequences are SGHRS and YFSETQ. With V trimmed by 3 bases and J by 0 bases, 5 bases remained unmatched. The CDR3 spans 16 residues. The CDR3 loop reads CASSSRQGAVNTEAFF. The CDR3 nucleotides are TGCGCCAGCAGCTCACGACAGGGGGCGGTGAACACTGAAGCTTTCTTT.

The V gene is TRBV10-3, the J gene TRBJ2-3; 10 positions match TRBD1. Germline V gene sequence: CDR1 ENHRY, CDR2 SYGVKD. The CDR3 runs to 14 residues. V was clipped by 7 bases and J by 3 bases; unmatched bases: 4. The CDR3 sequence: CAIKPGQGTDTQYF. The CDR3 DNA is TGTGCCATCAAGCCGGGACAGGGGACAGATACGCAGTATTTT.

The CDR3 bases are TGTGCCAGCAGCTTAGGGGGACTAGCCCTCGAGCAGTTCTTC. Residues: CASSLGGLALEQFF. The gene calls are TRBV11-3 and TRBJ2-1; 9 positions agree with TRBD2. V was pared by 1 base and J by 10 bases, with 5 bases of the junction left unmatched. The V gene's germline CDR1 is SGHNT and CDR2 YENEEA. The CDR3 sequence is 14 residues long.

The rearrangement links TRBV3-1 (or the pseudogene TRBV3-2) to TRBJ2-2; maybe TRBD1 (5 bases). Trimming left V 1 base short and J 6 bases short, with 15 bases between. The CDR3 has 16 residues. Germline V gene sequence: CDR1 LGHDT, CDR2 YNNKEL (reference sequence). CDR3 protein: CASSQGVGRVSGELFF. As DNA, the CDR3 is TGTGCCAGCAGCCAAGGGGTGGGCAGGGTGTCCGGGGAGCTGTTTTTT.

CDR3 protein: CASSKAVGGQGEIISNQPQHF. In DNA form, the CDR3 reads TGTGCCAGCAGCAAAGCCGTGGGAGGCCAGGGGGAGATTATCAGCAATCAGCCCCAGCATTTT. V and J are TRBV21-1 and TRBJ1-5; the table calls TRBD1, which could not be checked here. TRBV21-1 counts as a pseudogene. The CDR3 extends over 21 amino acids.

The V and J genes are TRBV11-2 and TRBJ2-7, with 7 bases matching TRBD1. CDR3 size: 13 residues. In germline, CDR1 is SGHAT, CDR2 FQNNGV. V lost 7 bases and J lost 9; bases outside the gene matches: 12. In DNA form, the CDR3 reads TGTGCCAGCACAGGACAGGCCCTTGTAGGGCAGTACTTC. This gives the protein CASTGQALVGQYF.

V and J are TRBV5-6 and TRBJ1-2; the D gene is possibly TRBD1 (5 bases). The CDR3 runs to 13 residues. The germline CDR1 and CDR2 sequences are SGHDT and YYEEEE. The V and J ends lost 0 bases and 3 bases respectively, with 6 bases between them. The DNA of the CDR3 is TGTGCCAGCAGCTTGGGCAGGGACTATGGCTACACCTTC. Translating gives CASSLGRDYGYTF.

A single count supports this clone. The genes are TRBV30 and TRBJ2-3; D not resolved. V was cut by 1 base and J by 2 bases, with 7 bases left in between. The CDR3 runs 13 residues. CDR1 is GTSNPN, CDR2 SVGIG, per germline (reference sequence). The CDR3 nucleotides are TGTGCCTGGAGTGGCGGAAACACAGATACGCAGTATTTT. It is translated as CAWSGGNTDTQYF.

The chain has TRBV7-6 and TRBJ1-6, with TRBD1 identical over 9 bases. V was pared by 5 bases and J by 7 bases, with 9 bases of the junction left unmatched. This CDR3 has 16 amino acids. Germline V lookup: CDR1 SGHVS, CDR2 FNYEAQ. The DNA of the CDR3 is TGTGCCAGCAGCCGAGAGGGACAGGGAGGGAATTCACCCCTCCACTTT. This encodes CASSREGQGGNSPLHF.

The chain is built from TRBV5-5 and TRBJ1-2, with D perhaps TRBD1 (5 bases). The CDR3 spans 14 residues. V dropped 4 bases and J dropped 4 bases, with 14 bases sitting between them. The germline V gene has CDR1 SGHKS and CDR2 YYEKEE (reference sequence). The CDR3 spells CASSPDGGGYGYTF. CDR3 nucleotide sequence: TGTGCCAGCAGCCCCGACGGGGGTGGCTATGGCTACACCTTC.

V is TRBV28 and J is TRBJ1-5; no firm D call. Germline CDR1 MDHEN, CDR2 SYDVKM. The CDR3 extends over 15 amino acids. V lost 6 bases and J 5 bases, leaving 17 bases between the germline ends. CDR3 sequence (DNA): TGTGCCAGCAGCCCCGGGAGGAGGTCCGATCAGCCCCAGCATTTT. Protein sequence: CASSPGRRSDQPQHF.

This chain uses TRBV19 with TRBJ2-2; possibly TRBD1 for D (7 bases). Trimming took off 1 base at V and 7 bases at J, with 16 bases between the two ends. This CDR3 region has 16 residues. From germline, CDR1 is LNHDA and CDR2 SQIVND (reference sequence). The CDR3 region has the DNA TGTGCCAGTAGTATAGGGACAGGATGGAGGGGCGGGGAGCTGTTTTTT. Translation gives CASSIGTGWRGGELFF. Together with reference TRBV19 and TRBJ2-2, the CDR3 gives the full variable domain: DGGITQSPKYLFRKEGQNVTLSCEQNLNHDAMYWYRQDPGQGLRLIYYSQIVNDFQKGDIAEGYSVSREKKESFPLTVTSAQKNPTAFYLCASSIGTGWRGGELFFGEGSRLTVL.

V gene TRBV11-3 combines with J gene TRBJ2-3, with 7 bases aligning to TRBD1. The CDR3 covers 15 residues. V was clipped by 5 bases and J by 3 bases; unmatched bases: 8. The germline V gene has CDR1 SGHNT and CDR2 YENEEA. CDR3 amino acids: CASSRDSFLTDTQYF. The DNA of the CDR3 is TGTGCCAGCAGCCGGGACAGTTTCTTAACAGATACGCAGTATTTT.

The chain employs TRBV27 and TRBJ2-1, with D perhaps matching TRBD1 (6 bases). Germline V gene lookup returns CDR1 MNHEY and CDR2 SMNVEV (reference sequence). This CDR3 has 15 amino acids. V lost 3 bases and J lost 7, with 16 bases in between. This chain's CDR3 is CASSFSLTGLNEQFF. In DNA, the CDR3 is TGTGCCAGCAGTTTCTCCCTAACAGGGTTGAATGAGCAGTTCTTC.

V gene TRBV10-2 combines with J gene TRBJ2-7, with 7 bases fitting TRBD2. The CDR3 contains 16 residues. The germline V gene has CDR1 WSHSY and CDR2 SAAADI. J lost 0 bases, V lost 3 bases, and 8 bases had no gene match. As DNA, the CDR3 is TGCGCCAGCAGTGACACTAGCGCCTTTAGCTCCTACGAGCAGTACGTC. Translated, it gives CASSDTSAFSSYEQYV.

The V and J genes are TRBV28 and TRBJ1-3; maybe TRBD1 (5 bases). V shed 5 bases and J shed 3 bases, with 17 bases lying between them. Germline CDR1 MDHEN, CDR2 SYDVKM. The CDR3 consists of 16 residues. This CDR3 reads CASSTLQDIGGNTIYF. The CDR3 DNA is TGTGCCAGCAGTACACTCCAGGACATAGGTGGAAACACCATATATTTT.